The T cell receptor beta chain under discussion was sequenced for a study of glioma-infiltrating T cells after dendritic cell vaccination. General study points: TCR clonality showed no direct relationship with survival. Only a small number of patients had complete blood and tumor samples.

Assay used: immunoSEQ multiplex PCR; TCRdb lists only in-frame clones, some missing. The table lists tens of thousands of clones, approximately 80% of them singletons. Documented time point: after dendritic cell vaccination, including at tumor progression/relapse. Fresh-frozen tumor tissue and more than two years of survival data were available for all. Turning to this clone: What it binds is unknown.

The source material was blood, sampled after dendritic cell vaccination. The receptor was derived from a human donor with glioblastoma.

This CDR3 reads CASRGAQRLDTQYF. The CDR3 DNA follows: TGCGCCAGCAGGGGAGCTCAGCGGTTAGATACGCAGTATTTT. V and J are TRBV5-1 and TRBJ2-3, with D maybe TRBD2 (5 bases). Germline CDR1 SGHRS, CDR2 YFSETQ. Trimming shortened V by 5 bases and J by 5 bases, and 15 bases separated the two germline ends. The length of the CDR3 is 14 residues.